The rows below give T cell receptor beta chains drawn from one sample of a study of OX40 agonist ivuxolimab in advanced cancers. The data were produced by immunoSEQ multiplex PCR, yet TCRdb's version contains in-frame clones alone and is incomplete. The repertoire holds roughly 65,000 clones, with about 91% as singletons. The sequencing used CD4+ or CD8+ T cells sorted from blood, collected in a trial of the OX40 agonist ivuxolimab. These receptors originate from an adult with an advanced solid tumor such as melanoma, head and neck, liver or kidney cancer. Each CDR3 is given with its conserved first and last residue. The D gene is left open where the match is weak. Rows may omit the clone size; those that give it use once, few, many or a size class.

>TRBJ2-7|TRBD2|TRBV7-2|-
TGTGCCAGCAGCTATATAAAGCGGGAGACGTACGAGCAGTACTTC
CASSYIKRETYEQYF
>TRBJ1-6|-|TRBV2|-
TGTGCCAGCAGTCCTCAAAAAGTGAATTCACCCCTCCACTTT
CASSPQKVNSPLHF
>TRBJ1-6|-|TRBV5-1|-
TGCGCCAGCAGCTTCAACGGGGTCTATAATTCACCCCTCCACTTT
CASSFNGVYNSPLHF
>TRBJ2-2|TRBD2|TRBV15|-
TGTGCCACCAGCAGAGAAGGGGCGGGAGCGAACACCGGGGAGCTGTTTTTT
CATSREGAGANTGELFF
>TRBJ2-5|-|TRBV5-1|-
TGCGCCAGCAGCTCCCGGGGCCCCCAAGAGACCCAGTACTTC
CASSSRGPQETQYF
>TRBJ1-3|-|TRBV7-8|-
TGTGCCAGCAGCTCCCGGGGAATCGGAAACACCATATATTTT
CASSSRGIGNTIYF
>TRBJ1-6|TRBD1|TRBV6-5|-
TGTGCCAGCAGCCGGGACAGGGGGCAGGATTCACCCCTCCACTTT
CASSRDRGQDSPLHF
>TRBJ2-7|TRBD2|TRBV7-8|-
TGTGCCAGCAGCTTCGGACTAGCGGGGGCTCAGAGCTCCTACGAGCAGTACTTC
CASSFGLAGAQSSYEQYF
>TRBJ1-3|TRBD1|TRBV30|-
TGTGCCTGCCGGGACAGGGGGCCTCCGACCTCTGGAAACACCATATATTTT
CACRDRGPPTSGNTIYF
>TRBJ1-1|TRBD1|TRBV28|-
TGTGCCAGCAGGGGACAGGGGGCGCTGACCACTGAAGCTTTCTTT
CASRGQGALTTEAFF
>TRBJ1-2|-|TRBV7-9|-
TGTGCCAGCTCAAGGGGGGAAGGCTACACCTTC
CASSRGEGYTF
>TRBJ1-2|-|TRBV5-1|-
TGTGCCAGCAGCTTGGGTGACAGATCTTATGGCTACACCTTC
CASSLGDRSYGYTF
>TRBJ1-4|-|TRBV29-1|-
TGCAGCGTTGAAGAACAGGGTAACACTAATGAAAAACTGTTTTTT
CSVEEQGNTNEKLFF
>TRBJ1-1|-|TRBV19|-
TGTGCCAGTAGTATCATGGAAAACACTGAAGCTTTCTTT
CASSIMENTEAFF
>TRBJ1-4|TRBD1|TRBV27|once
TGTGCCAGCAGGCAAACAGGGGGCAGGAGTGAAAAACTGTTTTTT
CASRQTGGRSEKLFF
>TRBJ2-5|-|TRBV30|-
TGTGCCTGGAGTGACCTTCGCTTTACTAGCCCTTCGGCGGAGACCCAGTACTTC
CAWSDLRFTSPSAETQYF
>TRBJ2-1|TRBD2|TRBV2|-
TGTGCCAGCAGTAAAACTAGCGGGGGGGGTCCTGAGCAGTTCTTC
CASSKTSGGGPEQFF
>TRBJ1-4|TRBD1|TRBV30|-
TGTGCCTGGCAACAGGGGGCGGTTAAACTGTTTTTT
CAWQQGAVKLFF
>TRBJ1-2|TRBD1|TRBV11-2|few
TGTGCCAGCAGCCCGGGACAGACCGCGGGTGGCTACACCTTC
CASSPGQTAGGYTF
>TRBJ1-4|-|TRBV7-3|-
TGTGCCAGCAGCTTAAGGGCGGTTGGAAATGAAAAACTGTTTTTT
CASSLRAVGNEKLFF
>TRBJ1-6|-|TRBV5-6|-
TGTGCCAGTCAAGGCGGGGCTAACTATAATTCACCCCTCCACTTT
CASQGGANYNSPLHF
>TRBJ2-3|TRBD2|TRBV2|few
TGTGCCAGCAGTGGGCGGGAGGGCCCTCAAGATACGCAGTATTTT
CASSGREGPQDTQYF
>TRBJ2-7|TRBD2|TRBV6-5|-
TGTGCCAGCAGAGCGGGAATCTCCTACGAGCAGTACTTC
CASRAGISYEQYF
>TRBJ2-3|TRBD1|TRBV19|-
TGTGCCAGTACAGGCTGGGACAGTAGCACAGATACGCAGTATTTT
CASTGWDSSTDTQYF
>TRBJ2-7|-|TRBV5-5|-
TGTGCCAGCAGCCTAAACTTCGGTCTACTGGGCACCTACGAGCAGTACTTC
CASSLNFGLLGTYEQYF
>TRBJ1-6|-|TRBV4-1|-
TGCGCCAGCAGCCAGTCGGGGGGTCGTACCTATAATTCACCCCTCCACTTT
CASSQSGGRTYNSPLHF
>TRBJ2-2|TRBD2|TRBV29-1|-
TGCAGCGTCGCCGGACTAGCGGGAGACACCGGGGAGCTGTTTTTT
CSVAGLAGDTGELFF
>TRBJ2-7|-|TRBV9|-
TGTGCCAGCAGCGTCGGAGTCTCGCGGGTATACTCCTACGAGCAGTACTTC
CASSVGVSRVYSYEQYF
>TRBJ2-7|TRBD2|TRBV7-8|-
TGTGCCAGCAGCCCCGGACTAGCGGGGGGCTACGAGCAGTACTTC
CASSPGLAGGYEQYF
>TRBJ2-3|-|TRBV13|-
TGTGCCAGCAGCAACCGAGGGGCTTCAGATACGCAGTATTTT
CASSNRGASDTQYF
>TRBJ1-1|-|TRBV7-6|-
TGTGCCAGCAGCTTAGAAAGGCTCCCCACAACTGAAGCTTTCTTT
CASSLERLPTTEAFF
>TRBJ2-7|TRBD1|TRBV28|-
TGTGCCAGCAGTGCGGCCGGGACAGGGTCCTACGAGCAGTACTTC
CASSAAGTGSYEQYF
>TRBJ2-1|-|TRBV5-8|-
TGTGCCAGCAGCCTCGAGGGGGGCTCCTACAATGAGCAGTTCTTC
CASSLEGGSYNEQFF
>TRBJ2-1|-|TRBV2|-
TGTGCCAGCAGTGCCGGGGGAAGGGAGTTCTTC
CASSAGGREFF
>TRBJ1-1|-|TRBV7-9|-
TGTGCCAGCAGCCCACAGGGAGAAGGTGAAGCTTTCTTT
CASSPQGEGEAFF
>TRBJ1-5|-|TRBV28|-
TGTGCCAGCAGCTCCGGGACAATATTTGATCAGCCCCAGCATTTT
CASSSGTIFDQPQHF
>TRBJ1-1|TRBD1|TRBV5-1|-
TGCGCCAGCAGCTTACAGGGGGCCACTGAAGCTTTCTTT
CASSLQGATEAFF
>TRBJ1-2|TRBD1|TRBV7-9|-
TGTGCCAGCAGCGATCAGGGGGCGCAAAATGGCTACACCTTC
CASSDQGAQNGYTF
>TRBJ1-1|-|TRBV5-1|few
TGCGCCAGCAGCCCCAGGGTAGGTGGTGGCGACACTGAAGCTTTCTTT
CASSPRVGGGDTEAFF
>TRBJ2-2|-|TRBV7-2|once
TGTGCCAGCAGCTTAGCTTACACCGGGGAGCTGTTTTTT
CASSLAYTGELFF
>TRBJ1-5|-|TRBV19|-
TGTGCCAGTATGGCGGCAGGCTATAGCAATCAGCCCCAGCATTTT
CASMAAGYSNQPQHF
>TRBJ1-1|-|TRBV6-5|-
TGTGCCAGCAGTTTAACAGGGCTGATGAACACTGAAGCTTTCTTT
CASSLTGLMNTEAFF
>TRBJ2-1|-|TRBV18|once
TGTGCCAGCTCACGGACGGGGACGAATGAGCAGTTCTTC
CASSRTGTNEQFF
>TRBJ1-2|-|TRBV6-5|-
TGTGCCAGCAGTGAGGGGGGGCGGAGTGGCTACACCTTC
CASSEGGRSGYTF
>TRBJ1-3|-|TRBV11-2|once
TGTGCCAGCAGCAGACCTAACTCTGGAAACACCATATATTTT
CASSRPNSGNTIYF
>TRBJ1-2|-|TRBV18|-
TGTGCCAGCTCACCTACCCAAGGGGTAGCAGGGTATGGCTACACCTTC
CASSPTQGVAGYGYTF
>TRBJ1-1|-|TRBV23-1|-
TGCGCCAGCGAGACTCTTTTTTCGGATGGATGGTGTAGCAGGGAGGAAACTGAAGCTTTCTTT
CASETLFSDGWCSREETEAFF
>TRBJ1-1|TRBD1|TRBV27|-
TGTGCCAGCAGATGGACAGGGTCGTTTCTATCTGAAGCTTTCTTT
CASRWTGSFLSEAFF
>TRBJ1-2|-|TRBV30|-
TGTGCCTGGAGCCCCGGGACCTACTATGGCTACACCTTC
CAWSPGTYYGYTF
>TRBJ1-6|TRBD1|TRBV30|-
TGTGCCTGGAGTGCAATCTCTTGGACAGGGGGGGCCTATAATTCACCCCTCCACTTT
CAWSAISWTGGAYNSPLHF
>TRBJ1-4|TRBD1|TRBV4-3|-
TGCGCCAGCAGCTCCCGGGACAGGGGATCGGCAACTAATGAAAAACTGTTTTTT
CASSSRDRGSATNEKLFF
>TRBJ2-7|TRBD1|TRBV13|-
TGTGCCAGCAGTTACCGGACAGGAGACTACGAGCAGTACTTC
CASSYRTGDYEQYF
>TRBJ2-1|TRBD2|TRBV7-3|-
TGTGCCAGCAGCTTAACGAGGACTAGCTCCTACAATGAGCAGTTCTTC
CASSLTRTSSYNEQFF
>TRBJ2-2|TRBD1|TRBV7-6|-
TGTGCCAGCAGCCTCGGACAGGGGTGGACCGGGGAGCTGTTTTTT
CASSLGQGWTGELFF
>TRBJ1-4|TRBD1|TRBV19|-
TGTGCCAGTAGTCTCCTGACAGGGGGCAATGAAAAACTGTTTTTT
CASSLLTGGNEKLFF
>TRBJ2-3|TRBD2|TRBV29-1|few
TGCAGCGTTGAAGCCGGGGGGGCGGTAGATACGCAGTATTTT
CSVEAGGAVDTQYF
>TRBJ1-4|TRBD1|TRBV5-1|-
TGCGCCAGCAGCCCCGGGACAGCTAATGAAAAACTGTTTTTT
CASSPGTANEKLFF
>TRBJ2-3|TRBD1|TRBV19|-
TGTGCCAGTACCTTGACAGGGGTTTTATCAGATACGCAGTATTTT
CASTLTGVLSDTQYF
>TRBJ2-2|TRBD2|TRBV5-1|-
TGCGCCAGCAGCTTCCCCAGGTCGGGACTAACCGGGGAGCTGTTTTTT
CASSFPRSGLTGELFF